These T cell receptor beta chains were read from a single sample in a study of shared clonotypes between healthy human individuals. Generated by immunoSEQ multiplex PCR, the TCRdb table keeps only in-frame clones and is missing some. The sample gives under 700,000 clones, about 95% of which show up once; around 0.12% is in the top ten. Material for sequencing was naive CD8+ T cells sorted from blood. These receptors were taken from a woman aged 25 to 39 in good health. Each CDR3 is given with its conserved first and last residue. A D gene is named only where the DNA matches it firmly. Clone size is shown for a subset of rows, as once, few, many or a class of expanded clone.

d_call j_call clone_size v_call cdr3_aa cdr3_nt
- TRBJ2-7 - TRBV5-6 CASSLAMSYEQYF TGTGCCAGCAGCTTGGCGATGAGCTACGAGCAGTACTTC
TRBD2 TRBJ2-1 - TRBV4-1 CASSQEAGPSSYNEQFF TGCGCCAGCAGCCAAGAAGCGGGGCCTAGCTCCTACAATGAGCAGTTCTTC
TRBD2 TRBJ2-1 - TRBV9 CASSVARLAEGEQFF TGTGCCAGCAGCGTAGCTCGACTAGCGGAGGGTGAGCAGTTCTTC
- TRBJ2-2 - TRBV6-5 CASGPQPSNTGELFF TGTGCCAGCGGACCCCAGCCTTCGAACACCGGGGAGCTGTTTTTT
- TRBJ2-7 - TRBV11-2 CASSWGPRGGGYEQYF TGTGCCAGCAGCTGGGGTCCGAGGGGCGGAGGTTACGAGCAGTACTTC
- TRBJ2-7 - TRBV7-9 CASSPLYEQYF TGTGCCAGCAGCCCCCTATACGAGCAGTACTTC
- TRBJ1-1 - TRBV6-6 CASSYSQGVNTEAFF TGTGCCAGCAGTTACTCCCAGGGAGTGAACACTGAAGCTTTCTTT
- TRBJ2-7 - TRBV5-5 CASGTTDSYEQYF TGTGCCAGCGGAACGACAGATTCCTACGAGCAGTACTTC
- TRBJ2-7 once TRBV4-1 CASSPGANRDATYEQYF TGCGCCAGCAGCCCAGGAGCCAACAGGGATGCCACCTACGAGCAGTACTTC
- TRBJ2-3 - TRBV4-1 CASSQAKSPRTDTQYF TGCGCCAGCAGCCAAGCAAAGTCGCCACGCACAGATACGCAGTATTTT
- TRBJ1-1 - TRBV27 CASSPSWTAGTTEAFF TGTGCCAGCAGTCCCTCCTGGACAGCGGGGACAACTGAAGCTTTCTTT
TRBD2 TRBJ2-2 - TRBV7-9 CASGGTSGSGTGELFF TGTGCCAGTGGGGGAACTAGCGGGAGTGGAACCGGGGAGCTGTTTTTT
TRBD2 TRBJ2-7 - TRBV7-6 CASSTPGTSGSYEQYF TGTGCCAGCAGCACGCCCGGGACTAGCGGGAGCTACGAGCAGTACTTC
- TRBJ2-7 few TRBV13 CASSLGSSYEQYF TGTGCCAGCAGCTTAGGGAGCTCCTACGAGCAGTACTTC
- TRBJ1-3 - TRBV23-1 CASSKTQNTIYF TGCGCCAGCAGTAAAACACAAAACACCATATATTTT
- TRBJ1-1 - TRBV18 CASSPGTWGDTEAFF TGTGCCAGCTCACCCGGGACTTGGGGCGACACTGAAGCTTTCTTT
- TRBJ1-5 - TRBV19 CASSIDQQGSQPQHF TGTGCCAGTAGTATAGATCAACAGGGTAGTCAGCCCCAGCATTTT
- TRBJ1-5 - TRBV6-1 CASKKGEPQHF TGTGCCAGCAAGAAGGGAGAGCCCCAGCATTTT
- TRBJ1-1 - TRBV7-9 CASSLGDYPGGAFF TGTGCCAGCAGCTTAGGGGACTACCCTGGGGGAGCTTTCTTT
TRBD2 TRBJ2-7 - TRBV7-9 CASSLLGLAEYEQYF TGTGCCAGCAGCTTACTTGGTCTAGCGGAATACGAGCAGTACTTC
- TRBJ2-2 - TRBV6-4 CASSIGLNTGELFF TGTGCCAGCAGTATTGGGTTGAACACCGGGGAGCTGTTTTTT
- TRBJ1-5 - TRBV25-1 CASSENSATHQPQHF TGTGCCAGCAGTGAAAATTCTGCTACTCATCAGCCCCAGCATTTT
TRBD2 TRBJ2-1 - TRBV5-1 CASSTSGLAGYNEQFF TGCGCCAGCAGCACATCAGGACTAGCGGGATACAATGAGCAGTTCTTC
TRBD2 TRBJ2-1 - TRBV19 CASSNGTSGSYEQFF TGTGCCAGTAGTAATGGGACTAGCGGTTCGTATGAGCAGTTCTTC
- TRBJ2-3 - TRBV5-8 CASSLGLLTDTQYF TGTGCCAGCAGCTTGGGACTTCTCACAGATACGCAGTATTTT
- TRBJ1-1 - TRBV5-2 CASSPAGGTEAFF TGTGCCAGCAGCCCCGCAGGGGGCACTGAAGCTTTCTTT
TRBD2 TRBJ2-1 - TRBV4-2 CASSQSGSYNEQFF TGTGCCAGCAGCCAAAGCGGGAGCTACAATGAGCAGTTCTTC
TRBD1 TRBJ1-5 - TRBV27 CASSLGQGFSQPQHF TGTGCCAGCAGTCTAGGACAGGGGTTCAGTCAGCCCCAGCATTTT
- TRBJ1-1 - TRBV28 CASIGGVTEAFF TGTGCCAGCATTGGGGGGGTCACTGAAGCTTTCTTT
TRBD1 TRBJ2-1 - TRBV19 CASSFIQGAANEQFF TGTGCCAGTAGTTTCATACAGGGGGCTGCGAATGAGCAGTTCTTC
TRBD1 TRBJ1-1 - TRBV7-8 CASSARDRRTEAFF TGTGCCAGCAGCGCAAGGGACAGGCGCACTGAAGCTTTCTTT
- TRBJ2-7 - TRBV11-2 CASSTGGPYYEQYF TGTGCCAGCAGCACCGGCGGGCCATACTACGAGCAGTACTTC
- TRBJ2-1 - TRBV9 CASIGDNGEQFF TGTGCCAGCATAGGGGACAACGGTGAGCAGTTCTTC
- TRBJ2-7 - TRBV2 CASTVKGVREVNEQYF TGTGCCAGCACTGTTAAAGGGGTAAGGGAGGTAAACGAGCAGTACTTC
- TRBJ2-4 once TRBV11-2 CASRGDIQYF TGTGCCAGCCGCGGGGACATTCAGTACTTC
- TRBJ2-7 - TRBV19 CASSPGTFPKQYF TGTGCCAGTAGTCCCGGGACGTTTCCCAAGCAGTACTTC
TRBD1 TRBJ1-2 - TRBV28 CASSIGTDFIAGYTF TGTGCCAGCAGCATTGGGACAGATTTTATTGCAGGCTACACCTTC
TRBD1 TRBJ1-1 once TRBV28 CASSAGTGDWRTEAFF TGTGCCAGCAGCGCCGGGACAGGGGACTGGCGCACTGAAGCTTTCTTT
- TRBJ2-7 - TRBV21-1 CASSYEQYF TGTGCCAGCTCTTACGAGCAGTACTTC
- TRBJ1-1 - TRBV28 CATMGMEMTEAFF TGTGCCACCATGGGGATGGAGATGACTGAAGCTTTCTTT
- TRBJ1-2 - TRBV30 CAWDGPLRNGYTF TGTGCCTGGGACGGCCCCCTTCGGAATGGCTACACCTTC
- TRBJ2-1 - TRBV7-9 CASSLERNTGFF TGTGCCAGCAGCTTAGAGCGTAACACTGGGTTCTTC
- TRBJ2-3 - TRBV15 CATSRDGTKGSTDTQYF TGTGCCACCAGCAGAGATGGTACGAAAGGGAGCACAGATACGCAGTATTTT
TRBD1 TRBJ2-7 - TRBV28 CASREIIGTASYEQYF TGTGCCAGCAGAGAGATCATAGGGACAGCATCTTACGAGCAGTACTTC
- TRBJ1-1 - TRBV6-5 CASSYSGATEAFF TGTGCCAGCAGTTACTCCGGTGCCACTGAAGCTTTCTTT
TRBD1 TRBJ2-7 - TRBV29-1 CSVEHGTGGYEQYF TGCAGCGTTGAACACGGGACAGGGGGCTACGAGCAGTACTTC
- TRBJ2-6 - TRBV27 CASTQGLPLSGANVLTF TGTGCCAGCACGCAGGGTTTACCTCTCTCTGGGGCCAACGTCCTGACTTTC
- TRBJ2-4 - TRBV28 CASTQKELRLAKNIQYF TGTGCCAGCACTCAAAAGGAGCTCCGATTAGCCAAAAACATTCAGTACTTC
TRBD2 TRBJ2-7 - TRBV4-1 CASSQTTSRSSYEQYF TGCGCCAGCAGCCAAACGACTAGCAGGAGCTCCTACGAGCAGTACTTC
TRBD2 TRBJ2-1 once TRBV7-7 CASSLDAGGYNEQFF TGTGCCAGCAGCTTAGATGCGGGAGGTTACAATGAGCAGTTCTTC
- TRBJ2-2 - TRBV7-9 CASSLELLKTGELFF TGTGCCAGCAGCTTAGAGTTGCTAAAAACCGGGGAGCTGTTTTTT
- TRBJ2-7 - TRBV28 CASSENAEGSEQYF TGTGCCAGCAGTGAGAACGCGGAGGGTTCCGAGCAGTACTTC
- TRBJ1-1 - TRBV28 CASSREGTNTEAFF TGTGCCAGCAGTAGGGAAGGGACGAACACTGAAGCTTTCTTT